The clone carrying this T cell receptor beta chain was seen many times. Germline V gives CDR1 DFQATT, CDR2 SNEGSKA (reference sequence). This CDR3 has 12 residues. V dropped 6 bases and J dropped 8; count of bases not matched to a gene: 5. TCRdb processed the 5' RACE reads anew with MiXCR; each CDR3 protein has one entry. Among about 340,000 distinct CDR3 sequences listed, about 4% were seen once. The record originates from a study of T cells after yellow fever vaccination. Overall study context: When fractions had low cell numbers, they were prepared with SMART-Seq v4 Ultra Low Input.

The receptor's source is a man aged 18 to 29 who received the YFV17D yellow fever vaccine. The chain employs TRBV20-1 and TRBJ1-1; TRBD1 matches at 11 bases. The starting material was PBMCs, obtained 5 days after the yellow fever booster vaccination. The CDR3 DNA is TGCAGTGCCACGGGACAGGGGGAAGAAGCTTTCTTT. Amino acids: CSATGQGEEAFF.